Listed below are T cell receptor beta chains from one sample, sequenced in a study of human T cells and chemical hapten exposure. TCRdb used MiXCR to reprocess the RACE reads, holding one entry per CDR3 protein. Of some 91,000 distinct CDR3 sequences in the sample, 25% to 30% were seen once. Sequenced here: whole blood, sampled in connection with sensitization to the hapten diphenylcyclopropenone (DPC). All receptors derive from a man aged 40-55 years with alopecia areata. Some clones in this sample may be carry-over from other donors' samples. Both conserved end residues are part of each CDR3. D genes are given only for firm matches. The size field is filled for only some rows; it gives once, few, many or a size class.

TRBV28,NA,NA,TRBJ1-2,CASSLVGFYGYTF,TGTGCCAGCAGTTTAGTAGGATTCTATGGCTACACCTTC
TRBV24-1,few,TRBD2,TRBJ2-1,CATSDLQAGGTEQFF,TGTGCCACCAGTGATTTGCAGGCGGGAGGGACTGAGCAGTTCTTC
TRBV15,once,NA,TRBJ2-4,CATSRDTATAKNIQYF,TGTGCCACCAGCAGAGATACCGCGACTGCGAAAAACATTCAGTACTTC
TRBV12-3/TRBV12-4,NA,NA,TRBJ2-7,CASGSGTGAYEQYF,TGTGCCAGCGGCTCCGGGACGGGAGCCTACGAGCAGTACTTC
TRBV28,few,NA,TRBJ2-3,CASSILGRGSTDTQYF,TGTGCCAGCAGCATTTTGGGTAGGGGAAGCACAGATACGCAGTATTTT
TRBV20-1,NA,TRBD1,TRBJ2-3,CSARKWDSSTDTQYF,TGCAGTGCTAGAAAGTGGGACAGCTCCACAGATACGCAGTATTTT
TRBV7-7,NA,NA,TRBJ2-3,CASSPTGPPTDTQYF,TGTGCCAGCAGCCCAACGGGACCCCCCACAGATACGCAGTATTTT
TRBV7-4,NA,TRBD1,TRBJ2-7,CASSIRDRAYHEQYF,TGTGCCAGCAGCATCCGGGACAGGGCTTACCACGAGCAGTACTTC
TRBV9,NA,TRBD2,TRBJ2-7,CASSPGTTYEQYF,TGTGCCAGCAGCCCGGGGACTACCTACGAGCAGTACTTC
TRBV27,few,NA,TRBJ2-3,CASSPRGYTDTQYF,TGTGCCAGCAGTCCTAGGGGGTACACAGATACGCAGTATTTT
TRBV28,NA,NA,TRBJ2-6,CASSSHQESGANVLTF,TGTGCCAGCAGTTCGCATCAGGAATCTGGGGCCAACGTCCTGACTTTC
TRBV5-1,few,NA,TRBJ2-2,CASSTMGPDTGELFF,TGCGCCAGCAGCACGATGGGTCCCGACACCGGGGAGCTGTTTTTT
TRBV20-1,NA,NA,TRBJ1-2,CSATPDYGYTF,TGCAGTGCAACCCCTGACTATGGCTACACCTTC
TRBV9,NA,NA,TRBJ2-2,CASSLTSADGELFF,TGTGCCAGCAGCTTAACTAGTGCCGACGGGGAGCTGTTTTTT
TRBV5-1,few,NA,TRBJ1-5,CASSLDSYSNQPQHF,TGCGCCAGCAGCTTGGATTCGTATAGCAATCAGCCCCAGCATTTT
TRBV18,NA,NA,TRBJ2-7,CASSPQGSSYEQYF,TGTGCCAGCTCACCACAGGGAAGCTCCTACGAGCAGTACTTC
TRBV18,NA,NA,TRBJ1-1,CASSPYREEAFF,TGTGCCAGCTCACCCTACAGGGAGGAAGCTTTCTTT
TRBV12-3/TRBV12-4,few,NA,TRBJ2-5,CASSLLGFQETQYF,TGTGCCAGCAGTTTGTTGGGATTCCAAGAGACCCAGTACTTC
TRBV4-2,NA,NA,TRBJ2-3,CASSQRDTQYF,TGTGCCAGCAGCCAGAGAGATACGCAGTATTTT
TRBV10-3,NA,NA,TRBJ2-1,CAISDRAGEQFF,TGTGCCATCAGTGACAGGGCGGGTGAGCAGTTCTTC
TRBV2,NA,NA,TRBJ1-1,CASSVRGAFEDTEAFF,TGTGCCAGCAGTGTCAGGGGCGCGTTTGAGGACACTGAAGCTTTCTTT
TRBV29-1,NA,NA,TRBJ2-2,CSVGQVPGELFF,TGCAGCGTTGGACAGGTCCCCGGGGAGCTGTTTTTT
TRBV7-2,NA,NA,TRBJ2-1,CASSSDGAVSYNEQFF,TGTGCCAGCAGCTCAGATGGAGCAGTCTCCTACAATGAGCAGTTCTTC
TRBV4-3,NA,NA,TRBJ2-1,CASSQEGRVENEQFF,TGCGCCAGCAGCCAAGAGGGCAGGGTCGAGAATGAGCAGTTCTTC
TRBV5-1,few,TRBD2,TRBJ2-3,CASSLLLREADTQYF,TGCGCCAGCAGCTTGCTCTTGCGGGAGGCAGATACGCAGTATTTT
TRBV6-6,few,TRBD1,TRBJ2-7,CASSYSDRGYEQYF,TGTGCCAGCAGTTACTCAGACAGGGGGTACGAGCAGTACTTC
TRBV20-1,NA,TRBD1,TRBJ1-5,CSARVPGTGNQPQHF,TGCAGTGCTAGAGTACCCGGGACAGGCAATCAGCCCCAGCATTTT
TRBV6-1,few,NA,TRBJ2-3,CASSSLAWGTDTQYF,TGTGCCAGCAGCTCCCTAGCTTGGGGCACAGATACGCAGTATTTT
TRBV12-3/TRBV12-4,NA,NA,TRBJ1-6,CASSLPGANSPLHF,TGTGCCAGCAGTTTACCGGGGGCGAATTCACCCCTCCACTTT
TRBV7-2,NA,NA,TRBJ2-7,CASSPRQAQGQYF,TGTGCCAGCAGCCCTCGGCAGGCTCAGGGGCAGTACTTC
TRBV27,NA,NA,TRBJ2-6,CAIDVRSCGANVLTF,TGTGCCATCGACGTCAGGTCTTGTGGGGCCAACGTCCTGACTTTC
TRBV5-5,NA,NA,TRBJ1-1,CASSLNQGSEAFF,TGTGCCAGCAGCTTGAACCAGGGATCTGAAGCTTTCTTT
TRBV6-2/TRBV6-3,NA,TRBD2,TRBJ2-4,CASSFSTSGSGKNIQYF,TGTGCCAGCAGTTTTTCGACTAGCGGGAGTGGCAAAAACATTCAGTACTTC
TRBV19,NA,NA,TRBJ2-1,CASSISPGATYNEQFF,TGTGCCAGTAGTATAAGTCCAGGGGCCACTTACAATGAGCAGTTCTTC
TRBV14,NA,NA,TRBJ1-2,CASSQDPGGIGGYTF,TGTGCCAGCAGCCAAGATCCGGGGGGAATCGGTGGCTACACCTTC
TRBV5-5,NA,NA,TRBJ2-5,CASSLGGNPFGETQYF,TGTGCCAGCAGCTTGGGAGGAAACCCTTTCGGTGAGACCCAGTACTTC
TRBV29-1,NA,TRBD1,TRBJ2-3,CSVRDRVSTDTQYF,TGCAGCGTTAGGGACAGGGTCAGCACAGATACGCAGTATTTT
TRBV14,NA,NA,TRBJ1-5,CASSQNNQPQHF,TGTGCCAGCAGCCAAAATAATCAGCCCCAGCATTTT
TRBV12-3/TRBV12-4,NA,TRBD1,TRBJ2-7,CASSFERTGGYEQYF,TGTGCCAGCAGTTTTGAGAGGACAGGGGGCTACGAGCAGTACTTC
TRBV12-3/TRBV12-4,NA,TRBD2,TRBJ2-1,CASSPKAGTSYNEQFF,TGTGCCAGCAGTCCTAAGGCCGGGACTAGCTACAATGAGCAGTTCTTC
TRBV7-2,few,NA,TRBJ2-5,CASSRTGLQETQYF,TGTGCCAGCAGCCGGACGGGACTCCAAGAGACCCAGTACTTC
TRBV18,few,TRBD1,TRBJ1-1,CASSGTVNTEAFF,TGTGCCAGCTCAGGGACAGTGAACACTGAAGCTTTCTTT
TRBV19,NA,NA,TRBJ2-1,CASSPPGPRGYNEQFF,TGTGCCAGTAGCCCACCGGGGCCTAGGGGGTACAATGAGCAGTTCTTC
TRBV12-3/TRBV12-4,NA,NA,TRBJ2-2,CASSSRGSNTGELFF,TGTGCCAGCAGTTCTCGTGGTTCGAACACCGGGGAGCTGTTTTTT
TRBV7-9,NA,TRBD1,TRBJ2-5,CASTHRGQLQETQYF,TGTGCCAGCACCCACAGGGGACAGCTTCAAGAGACCCAGTACTTC
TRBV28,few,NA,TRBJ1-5,CASSLLSGKGHF,TGTGCCAGCAGTTTATTATCAGGGAAAGGGCATTTT
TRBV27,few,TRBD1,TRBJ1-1,CASSWGQETEAFF,TGTGCCAGCAGTTGGGGACAGGAAACTGAAGCTTTCTTT
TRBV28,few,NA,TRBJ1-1,CASSLSSGTFPWNTEAFF,TGTGCCAGCAGTTTAAGTAGTGGGACATTCCCTTGGAACACTGAAGCTTTCTTT
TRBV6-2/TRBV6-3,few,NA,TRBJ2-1,CASSYTESSYNEQFF,TGTGCCAGCAGTTACACCGAAAGCTCCTACAATGAGCAGTTCTTC
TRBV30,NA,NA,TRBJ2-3,CAWSVRSTDTQYF,TGTGCCTGGAGTGTGCGGAGCACAGATACGCAGTATTTT
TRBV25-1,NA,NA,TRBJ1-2,CASSELSNYGYTF,TGTGCCAGCAGTGAACTCTCTAACTATGGCTACACCTTC
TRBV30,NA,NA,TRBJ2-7,CAWSVLTEGRVMSYEQYF,TGTGCCTGGAGTGTACTAACGGAAGGCCGCGTAATGTCCTACGAGCAGTACTTC
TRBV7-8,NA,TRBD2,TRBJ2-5,CASSLDPPGLGRGTQYF,TGTGCCAGCAGCTTAGACCCCCCGGGACTAGGGAGGGGGACCCAGTACTTC
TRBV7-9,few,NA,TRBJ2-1,CASRLPDPANEQFF,TGTGCCAGCAGACTCCCAGACCCCGCGAATGAGCAGTTCTTC
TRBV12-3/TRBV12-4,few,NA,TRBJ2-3,CASRDADTQYF,TGTGCCAGCAGGGATGCGGATACGCAGTATTTT